A single TCR beta chain is shown here with its context. Under the authors' procedure: Quantification of nucleated cells was approximated via reference gene primer amplification. Sequencing was performed with immunoSEQ multiplex PCR; in TCRdb, only in-frame clones are kept and a portion is missing. The V and J calls and clone size were taken over from that table, and D and trimming were inferred from the DNA. This sample carries approximately 150,000 clones, roughly nine tenths of them seen once, and the ten largest clones take 3% to 4%. These data come from a study of blood T cell repertoires in COVID-19. Overall study: Some COVID-19 samples were acute and others convalescent; all came from the United States, Italy and Spain. PBMCs, B-cell-depleted T cells, or T cells provided the cDNA or gDNA that made up the material.

Germline lookup yields CDR1 LGHNA and CDR2 YSLEER. This CDR3 has 16 residues. V shed 0 bases and J shed 4 bases, with 15 bases lying between them. The rearrangement joins TRBV4-3 to TRBJ1-2; no clear D gene. This clonotype was sampled from a woman between 65 and 79 years old with acute or convalescent COVID-19. Sequencing input: peripheral blood. CDR3 protein: CASSQDRREPIYGYTF. DNA for the CDR3: TGCGCCAGCAGCCAAGATAGGAGGGAACCCATCTATGGCTACACCTTC.